This T cell receptor (beta chain) is drawn from a study of spatial heterogeneity in lung cancer. Study in general: The approximately 79 donors had untreated early-stage non-small cell lung cancer. The authors sequenced available follow-up PBMC samples, taken a median of about two years after resection.

TCRdb re-called the 5' RACE reads with MiXCR, one entry per CDR3 protein. The table has roughly 15,000 distinct CDR3 sequences, about 20% seen once. Time point defined: blood at routine non-recurrence follow-up after resection. Without sorting, whole RNA was sequenced from tumor, nontumor lung or frozen PBMC. This clonotype was picked up many times. The CDR3 runs 14 residues. V was pared by 5 bases and J by 5 bases, with 6 bases of the junction left unmatched. Germline CDR1 reads SGHTA; CDR2 reads FQGNSA. The TCR was taken from a male donor with early-stage non-small cell lung cancer. Source: PBMCs, taken at follow-up. The gene calls are TRBV7-2 and TRBJ2-1; 7 nucleotides agree with TRBD2. CDR3 in amino acids: CASSPSGAHNEQFF. CDR3 DNA sequence: TGTGCCAGCAGCCCCAGCGGGGCCCACAATGAGCAGTTCTTC.